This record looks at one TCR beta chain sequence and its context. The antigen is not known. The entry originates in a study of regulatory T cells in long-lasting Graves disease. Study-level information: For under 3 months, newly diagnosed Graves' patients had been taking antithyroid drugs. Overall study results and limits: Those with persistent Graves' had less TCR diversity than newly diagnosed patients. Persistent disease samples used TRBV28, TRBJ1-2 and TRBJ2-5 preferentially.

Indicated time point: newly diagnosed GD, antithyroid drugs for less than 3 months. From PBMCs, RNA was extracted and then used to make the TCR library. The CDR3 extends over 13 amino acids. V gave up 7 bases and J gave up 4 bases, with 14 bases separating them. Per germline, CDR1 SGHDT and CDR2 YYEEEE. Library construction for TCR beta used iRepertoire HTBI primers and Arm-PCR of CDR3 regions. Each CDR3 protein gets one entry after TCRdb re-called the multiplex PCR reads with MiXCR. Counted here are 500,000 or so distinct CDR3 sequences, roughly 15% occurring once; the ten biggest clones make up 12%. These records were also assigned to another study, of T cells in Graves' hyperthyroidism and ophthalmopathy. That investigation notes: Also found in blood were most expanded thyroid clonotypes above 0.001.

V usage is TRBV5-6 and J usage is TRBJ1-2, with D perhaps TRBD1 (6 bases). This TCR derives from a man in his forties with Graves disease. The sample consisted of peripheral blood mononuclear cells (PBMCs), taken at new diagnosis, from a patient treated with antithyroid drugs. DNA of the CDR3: TGTGCCAGCCGGGGGGACAACCTCTATGGCTACACCTTC. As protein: CASRGDNLYGYTF.